This entry lists 26 T cell receptor beta chains sequenced from one sample in a study of CD8+ T cells in alopecia areata. RNA, once extracted, was reverse transcribed into cDNA for use as the sequencing template. Measured with immunoSEQ multiplex PCR; TCRdb has only the in-frame clones, and not every one. Of 150,000 or so clones listed, approximately 50% are singletons. The sample was CD4+ T cells sorted from blood. These receptors came from a human donor with alopecia areata.

This clone was recorded a few times. The chain employs TRBV20-1 and TRBJ2-3; no clear D gene. The V end was cut by 3 bases, the J end by 7 bases, with 8 bases between. CDR1 and CDR2 (germline): DFQATT, SNEGSKA (reference sequence). CDR3 length: 11 amino acids. The CDR3 region has the DNA TGCAGTGCTAGGACCGGAAATACGCAGTATTTT. Its translation is CSARTGNTQYF.

The chain is built from TRBV19 and TRBJ1-5; 9 positions agree with TRBD1. Trimming removed 4 bases from V and 5 bases from J; junction bases left unmatched: 9. Germline CDR1 LNHDA, CDR2 SQIVND (reference sequence). The CDR3 is made up of 16 amino acids. CDR3 DNA sequence: TGTGCCAGTAGTACTAGGACAGGGGCCGCCTATCAGCCCCAGCATTTT. Its translation is CASSTRTGAAYQPQHF.

The gene calls are TRBV27 and TRBJ2-1, with TRBD2 identical over 8 bases. V lost 6 bases, J lost 5 bases, and 24 bases stayed unmatched. CDR1 MNHEY and CDR2 SMNVEV come from the germline V gene (reference sequence). This CDR3 contains 20 residues. CDR3 DNA: TGTGCCAGCAGCCTATCCCCGAGGGCTAACGGGAGGGCTATGAACAATGAGCAGTTCTTC. Amino acids: CASSLSPRANGRAMNNEQFF.

This clone was seen only a few times. This sequence joins TRBV2 and TRBJ1-2; weak D call: TRBD1 (6 bases). V was trimmed by 10 bases and J by 6 bases, leaving 6 bases between them. Germline V gene sequence: CDR1 SNHLY, CDR2 FYNNEI. This CDR3 has 9 residues. CDR3: CANRDGYTF. Written as DNA, the CDR3 is TGTGCCAACAGGGATGGCTACACCTTC.

The chain links TRBV5-1 to TRBJ2-3; perhaps TRBD2 as D (5 bases). This CDR3 contains 13 residues. Germline CDR1 and CDR2: SGHRS and YFSETQ. The germline V and J ends were trimmed by 4 bases and 6 bases, with 12 bases remaining between them. The CDR3 protein is CASSAGFPDTQYF. The CDR3 DNA sequence: TGCGCCAGCAGCGCGGGTTTTCCCGATACGCAGTATTTT.

This clone was seen once. The chain carries TRBV30 and TRBJ1-2; D is unresolved. Trimming stripped 4 bases from V and 0 bases from J, with 12 bases between. The length of the CDR3 is 14 residues. CDR1 is GTSNPN, CDR2 SVGIG, per germline (reference sequence). DNA for the CDR3: TGTGCCTGGACCCTCCTTGGCCCTAACTATGGCTACACCTTC. Protein: CAWTLLGPNYGYTF.

The chain combines TRBV7-3 with TRBJ2-1; 7 bases are shared with TRBD2. Losses at the gene ends were 4 bases for V and 8 bases for J; bases not matched to a gene: 8. The CDR3 has 14 residues. Per the germline V gene, CDR1 is SGHTA and CDR2 is FQGTGA. The CDR3 DNA follows: TGTGCCAGCAGCTCCGGACTAGGTGTCGATGAGCAGTTCTTC. As protein: CASSSGLGVDEQFF.

The chain joins TRBV28 to TRBJ2-7; D ambiguous. The CDR3 loop spans 12 amino acids. The ends were cut back, 3 bases at V and 0 bases at J, with 3 bases in the middle. Germline loops: CDR1 MDHEN, CDR2 SYDVKM. CDR3 amino acids: CASSFRSYEQYF. The DNA for the CDR3 is TGTGCCAGCAGTTTTCGCTCCTACGAGCAGTACTTC.

The rearrangement links TRBV29-1 to TRBJ2-1; TRBD2 aligns across 11 bases. This CDR3 has 14 amino acids. Germline CDR1 reads SQVTM; CDR2 reads ANQGSEA. J gave up 4 bases and V 7 bases, and 6 bases lay outside the gene matches. This CDR3 reads CSAAGTSGYNEQFF. The CDR3 region has the DNA TGCAGCGCCGCCGGGACTAGCGGATACAATGAGCAGTTCTTC.

This sequence joins TRBV7-3 and TRBJ2-7; D is tentatively TRBD1 or TRBD2 (5 bases each). The CDR3 is made up of 13 amino acids. Per germline, CDR1 SGHTA and CDR2 FQGTGA. Trimming left V 1 base short and J 3 bases short, with 7 bases between. CDR3 in DNA: TGTGCCAGCAGCTTAAGGGACCACTACGAGCAGTACTTC. It specifies CASSLRDHYEQYF. Drawing the rest from reference TRBV7-3 and TRBJ2-7, the complete variable domain is GAGVSQTPSNKVTEKGKYVELRCDPISGHTALYWYRQSLGQGPEFLIYFQGTGAADDSGLPNDRFFAVRPEGSVSTLKIQRTERGDSAVYLCASSLRDHYEQYFGPGTRLTVT.

The chain links TRBV4-1 to TRBJ2-7, with D perhaps matching TRBD2 (6 bases). The CDR3 loop spans 14 amino acids. The V gene's germline CDR1 is MGHRA and CDR2 YSYEKL. The ends were cut back, 0 bases at V and 3 bases at J, with 9 bases in the middle. DNA of the CDR3: TGCGCCAGCAGCCAAGAGGGGGGACTCTACGAGCAGTACTTC. Amino acid sequence: CASSQEGGLYEQYF.

This clone was counted a few times. The V gene is TRBV30, the J gene TRBJ1-2; D gene uncertain. Germline V CDR1 and CDR2: GTSNPN, SVGIG (reference sequence). Between the trimmed V and J ends, which lost 2 bases and 5 bases, there was a span of 6 bases. CDR3 length: 11 amino acids. The CDR3 DNA follows: TGTGCCTGGAGTACACAGTATGGCTACACCTTC. Residues: CAWSTQYGYTF.

This clone appeared a few times. CDR3 nucleotides: TGTGCCAGCAGTGTGGAGTCAGGGAGCACAGATACGCAGTATTTT. Amino acid sequence: CASSVESGSTDTQYF. This rearrangement joins TRBV2 to TRBJ2-3; tentatively, D is TRBD1 (5 bases). The CDR3 totals 15 residues. Germline lookup yields CDR1 SNHLY and CDR2 FYNNEI. V was clipped by 4 bases and J by 0 bases, with 11 bases between them. The full variable domain, completed using reference TRBV2 and TRBJ2-3, is EPEVTQTPSHQVTQMGQEVILRCVPISNHLYFYWYRQILGQKVEFLVSFYNNEISEKSEIFDDQFSVERPDGSNFTLKIRSTKLEDSAMYFCASSVESGSTDTQYFGPGTRLTVL.

The chain uses TRBV29-1 and TRBJ1-2; the match to TRBD1 covers 7 bases. The CDR3 has 14 amino acids. From germline, CDR1 is SQVTM and CDR2 ANQGSEA. V shed 6 bases and J 7 bases; nucleotides not matched to a gene: 14. This CDR3 reads CSVLEGARIGGYTF. CDR3 DNA sequence: TGCAGCGTATTGGAGGGGGCCCGGATCGGTGGCTACACCTTC.

The CDR3 reads CASSLALPLDPDTQYF. The CDR3 DNA reads as TGTGCCAGCAGTTTAGCCCTGCCCCTTGATCCAGATACGCAGTATTTT. The chain joins TRBV27 to TRBJ2-3, with D unresolved. The V end was cut by 2 bases, the J end by 4 bases, with 16 bases between. CDR3 length equals 16 residues. Germline assignment: CDR1 MNHEY and CDR2 SMNVEV (reference sequence).

The chain couples TRBV27 to TRBJ2-3; TRBD2 is a possible D gene (5 bases). CDR1 is MNHEY and CDR2 is SMNVEV in the germline V gene (reference sequence). The V end was cut by 3 bases, the J end by 1 base, with 8 bases between. This CDR3 has 14 residues. For the CDR3, the DNA is TGTGCCAGCAGTTTTCTGCGGGGCACAGATACGCAGTATTTT. Amino acids: CASSFLRGTDTQYF.

This clone occurred a few times. The chain has TRBV5-1 and TRBJ2-1, with 9 bases aligning to TRBD2. This CDR3 has 18 residues. Germline values: CDR1 SGHRS, CDR2 YFSETQ. The ends lost 0 bases at V and 4 bases at J; junction bases unmatched: 11. CDR3 protein: CASSLVGLAGRDYNEQFF. For the CDR3, the DNA is TGCGCCAGCAGCTTGGTGGGTCTAGCGGGAAGGGATTACAATGAGCAGTTCTTC.

This clone was observed a few times. The rearrangement links TRBV28 to TRBJ2-3; 12 nucleotides agree with TRBD2. This CDR3 spans 17 amino acids. Losses at the gene ends were 5 bases for V and 0 bases for J; bases not matched to a gene: 6. CDR1 is MDHEN, CDR2 SYDVKM, per germline. The CDR3 DNA is TGTGCCAGCAGTCCTGCCGGGACTAGCGGGAGCACAGATACGCAGTATTTT. Translating it yields CASSPAGTSGSTDTQYF.

Note on this clone: Other DNA sequences in this sample translate to the same CDR3. The chain uses TRBV5-1 and TRBJ2-5, with 9 bases matching TRBD1. The CDR3 sequence is 14 residues long. Per the germline V gene, CDR1 is SGHRS and CDR2 is YFSETQ. J lost 5 bases, V lost 2 bases, and 4 bases had no gene match. In DNA, the CDR3 is TGCGCCAGCAGCTTACAGGGGGCTGCGGAGACCCAGTACTTC. Translated: CASSLQGAAETQYF.

The chain joins TRBV6-5 to TRBJ2-3, with a possible D match to TRBD2 (6 bases). The CDR3 loop spans 14 amino acids. V shed 5 bases and J shed 5 bases, with 14 bases lying between them. The germline V gene encodes CDR1 MNHEY and CDR2 SVGAGI. The CDR3 coding sequence is TGTGCCAGCAGTCGGGCCTCCGGGGGAGATACGCAGTATTTT. Protein sequence: CASSRASGGDTQYF.

The CDR3 spells CSVFGQGGYEQYF. CDR3 DNA sequence: TGCAGCGTCTTTGGACAGGGAGGGTACGAGCAGTACTTC. The genes are TRBV29-1 and TRBJ2-7; possibly TRBD1 for D (8 bases). The CDR3 covers 13 residues. Trimming removed 6 bases from V and 4 bases from J, with 16 bases in between. Germline V gene lookup returns CDR1 SQVTM and CDR2 ANQGSEA.

The chain combines TRBV5-1 with TRBJ2-7, with D tentatively TRBD2 (6 bases). V lost 4 bases, J lost 3 bases, and 14 bases lay in between. The CDR3 sequence is 14 residues long. Germline V gene lookup returns CDR1 SGHRS and CDR2 YFSETQ. CDR3: CASSPSGSFYEQYF. The CDR3 coding sequence is TGCGCCAGCAGCCCGTCCGGGAGTTTCTACGAGCAGTACTTC.

Points on this clone: The sample has other DNA sequences that encode this CDR3 too. V usage is TRBV29-1 and J usage is TRBJ1-2; a possible D gene is TRBD1 (6 bases). CDR1 is SQVTM and CDR2 is ANQGSEA in the germline V gene. The V end lost 4 bases, the J end lost 8 bases, and 11 bases lay between the germline ends. The CDR3 has 11 residues. The CDR3, as DNA: TGCAGCGTTGGACAGGTTTACGGCTACACCTTC. Protein sequence: CSVGQVYGYTF.

J is TRBJ2-1 and V is TRBV9, with TRBD2 identical over 7 bases. Germline V gene lookup returns CDR1 SGDLS and CDR2 YYNGEE. The CDR3 has 14 amino acids. J lost 7 bases, V lost 3 bases, and 7 bases had no gene match. The CDR3 DNA sequence: TGTGCCAGCAGCGGGCGGGAGCCGCCAAATGAGCAGTTCTTC. This encodes CASSGREPPNEQFF.

This chain joins TRBV7-2 and TRBJ1-5; D gene ambiguous. This CDR3 spans 15 amino acids. The V gene lost 5 bases and the J gene lost 3 bases, with 14 bases spanning the gap. Germline values: CDR1 SGHTA, CDR2 FQGNSA. CDR3 DNA: TGTGCCAGCAGCCGAACGCGGGCGGCCAATCAGCCCCAGCATTTT. Encoded protein: CASSRTRAANQPQHF.

This clone was detected only a few times. This sequence joins TRBV5-4 and TRBJ2-3; 8 bases map to TRBD2. Germline assignment: CDR1 SGHNT and CDR2 YYREEE (reference sequence). V lost 0 bases to trimming and J lost 3 bases; unmatched junction nucleotides: 0. This CDR3 contains 14 residues. The CDR3 sequence: CASSLERGTDTQYF. CDR3 DNA sequence: TGTGCCAGCAGCTTGGAGCGGGGGACAGATACGCAGTATTTT. The variable domain in full, completed from reference TRBV5-4 and TRBJ2-3, reads ETGVTQSPTHLIKTRGQQVTLRCSSQSGHNTVSWYQQALGQGPQFIFQYYREEENGRGNFPPRFSGLQFPNYSSELNVNALELDDSALYLCASSLERGTDTQYFGPGTRLTVL.